The source of this TCR beta chain is a study of technical replicates of blood from a few donors. V shed 2 bases and J shed 4 bases, with 11 bases lying between them. Germline V lookup: CDR1 MNHNS, CDR2 SASEGT. The CDR3 sequence is 14 residues long. Measured with immunoSEQ multiplex PCR; TCRdb has only the in-frame clones, and not every one. This table has approximately 18,000 clones, about 79% appearing once. The receptor's source is a human donor in good health. Some clones in this sample may be carry-over from other donors' samples. The V call is TRBV6-1, the J call TRBJ1-1, with D unresolved. Sequencing was performed on PBMCs. The CDR3 region has the DNA TGTGCCAGCAGTGAAATCCCCCGGGGCACTGAAGCTTTCTTT. Translation: CASSEIPRGTEAFF.